The clone carrying this T cell receptor beta chain was observed a few times. Its cognate antigen is unknown. This entry comes from a study of blood T cells in healthy people across ages. Findings of the study overall: There were more naive CD4+ cells and higher diversity in long-lived donors than in aged donors.

With a J-beta primer mix and a sample-barcoded 5' primer, a second PCR ran about 7 to 12 cycles. TCRdb re-called the 5' RACE reads through MiXCR, storing one row per CDR3 protein. The sample has about 1.7 million distinct CDR3 sequences, approximately 28% seen once. CDR3 size: 15 residues. CDR1 and CDR2 from the germline V gene are SEHNR and FQNEAQ (reference sequence). The V segment lost 5 bases and the J segment 3 bases; nucleotides outside the gene matches: 8. Material: blood. V usage is TRBV7-9 and J usage is TRBJ2-7; TRBD1 agrees at 9 bases. The source of this sequence is a woman aged 25 to 39 in good health. CDR3 loop: CASSPRGTGLYEQYF. The CDR3 region has the DNA TGTGCCAGCAGCCCTCGAGGGACAGGGCTCTACGAGCAGTACTTC.